These 20 T cell receptor beta chains came from one sample sequenced in a study of CD8 T cells in Susac syndrome. The RNA input was roughly 0.45 to 1 ug, and it was reverse transcribed with random hexamers. TCRdb reanalysed the immunoSEQ multiplex PCR reads using MiXCR and keeps one entry per CDR3 protein. The sample includes about 300,000 distinct CDR3 sequences, around 91% of them seen just once. Material: CD8+ T cells from PBMCs. Receptors originate from a human donor with multiple sclerosis.

The J gene is TRBJ2-3, the V gene TRBV7-9; D not certain. The CDR3 is made up of 12 amino acids. The V end lost 5 bases, the J end lost 6 bases, and 9 bases lay between the germline ends. CDR1 is SEHNR, CDR2 FQNEAQ, per germline (reference sequence). CDR3 nucleotide sequence: TGTGCCAGCAGCGAAACAGAGGATACGCAGTATTTT. It translates to CASSETEDTQYF. Together with reference TRBV7-9 and TRBJ2-3, the CDR3 gives the full variable domain: DTGVSQNPRHKITKRGQNVTFRCDPISEHNRLYWYRQTLGQGPEFLTYFQNEAQLEKSRLLSDRFSAERPKGSFSTLEIQRTEQGDSAMYLCASSETEDTQYFGPGTRLTVL.

V gene TRBV20-1 combines with J gene TRBJ2-7; a weak D match, TRBD1 (6 bases). Germline values: CDR1 DFQATT, CDR2 SNEGSKA (reference sequence). V was clipped by 3 bases and J by 2 bases, with 14 bases between them. There are 14 residues in the CDR3. CDR3 in amino acids: CSASRTGPPYEQYF. The DNA for the CDR3 is TGCAGTGCTAGTCGAACAGGGCCGCCCTACGAGCAGTACTTC.

This clonotype was observed a handful of times. The chain has TRBV6-1 and TRBJ1-2; 7 positions agree with TRBD1. The CDR3 is made up of 16 amino acids. J lost 1 base, V lost 10 bases, and 15 bases had no gene match. CDR1 is MNHNS, CDR2 SASEGT, per germline. DNA for the CDR3: TGTGCCACCCTCGGACAGGAGATTGGGATTAACTATGGCTACACCTTC. Protein product: CATLGQEIGINYGYTF.

This chain joins TRBV7-9 and TRBJ2-1; D is ambiguous. Germline V gives CDR1 SEHNR, CDR2 FQNEAQ (reference sequence). This CDR3 has 16 residues. V lost 5 bases and J lost 0, with 14 bases in between. The chain's CDR3 is CASSPAGWSSYNEQFF. The CDR3 bases are TGTGCCAGCAGCCCTGCCGGATGGAGCTCCTACAATGAGCAGTTCTTC.

This clonotype was found once. The chain combines TRBV7-6 with TRBJ2-6, with 9 bases identical to TRBD1. Germline V lookup: CDR1 SGHVS, CDR2 FNYEAQ. V lost 0 bases, J lost 3 bases, and 6 bases stayed unmatched. The CDR3 is made up of 18 amino acids. Written as DNA, the CDR3 is TGTGCCAGCAGCTTAGCCTTGGGACAGGGTATTGGGGCCAACGTCCTGACTTTC. It translates to CASSLALGQGIGANVLTF.

V is TRBV9 and J is TRBJ1-4; D may be TRBD1 (5 bases). CDR1 is SGDLS, CDR2 YYNGEE, per germline. The CDR3 runs 15 residues. The V and J ends lost 0 bases and 8 bases respectively, with 14 bases between them. In DNA form, the CDR3 reads TGTGCCAGCAGCGTAGCTGGGGCCCCTGGGGAAAAACTGTTTTTT. Protein: CASSVAGAPGEKLFF.

With respect to this clonotype: Sequence at one end of the junction differs from germline and may be a read error. This chain uses TRBV13 with TRBJ2-5; 7 bases fit TRBD1. The CDR3 runs 14 residues. Germline-derived CDR1 and CDR2 are PRHDT and FYEKMQ (reference sequence). The chain's CDR3 is CASSIGQAQETQYF. For the CDR3, the DNA is TGTGCCAGCAGCATAGGACAGGCCCAAGAGACCCAGTACTTC.

The chain uses TRBV10-3 and TRBJ2-7; 9 bases align to TRBD1. This CDR3 spans 13 amino acids. Trimming removed 6 bases from V and 4 bases from J; junction bases left unmatched: 4. Per germline, CDR1 ENHRY and CDR2 SYGVKD. Written as DNA, the CDR3 is TGTGCCATCAGCACAGGGGGCCAGTACGAGCAGTACTTC. Its protein is CAISTGGQYEQYF.

The rearrangement uses TRBV4-3 and TRBJ1-2; D remains ambiguous. The CDR3 contains 15 residues. Between the trimmed V and J ends, which lost 0 bases and 8 bases, there was a span of 16 bases. Germline lookup yields CDR1 LGHNA and CDR2 YSLEER. The CDR3 DNA sequence: TGCGCCAGCAGCCAAGATAGGGCGGACGCCCCGGGCTACACCTTC. This translates into CASSQDRADAPGYTF.

The chain combines TRBV7-2 with TRBJ1-1; D is perhaps TRBD1 (5 bases). The germline V and J ends were trimmed by 5 bases and 5 bases, with 15 bases remaining between them. Germline-derived CDR1 and CDR2 are SGHTA and FQGNSA. The CDR3 is 14 amino acids. The CDR3 here is CASSPGLGTTEAFF. The CDR3 region has the DNA TGTGCCAGCAGCCCAGGGTTAGGAACTACTGAAGCTTTCTTT.

This clonotype was observed a handful of times. CDR3 bases: TGTGCCTGGAGCACCGGGACAGGGAAGGCCCACGAGCAGTACTTC. Its translation is CAWSTGTGKAHEQYF. The chain is built from TRBV30 and TRBJ2-7; 9 nucleotides agree with TRBD1. CDR1 and CDR2 (germline): GTSNPN, SVGIG (reference sequence). This CDR3 is 15 amino acids long. V lost 3 bases to trimming and J lost 5 bases; unmatched junction nucleotides: 11. Variable domain in full (rest from reference TRBV30 and TRBJ2-7): SQTIHQWPATLVQPVGSPLSLECTVEGTSNPNLYWYRQAAGRGLQLLFYSVGIGQISSEVPQNLSASRPQDRQFILSSKKLLLSDSGFYLCAWSTGTGKAHEQYFGPGTRLTVT.

This chain joins TRBV28 and TRBJ2-2; D is ambiguous. Germline V lookup: CDR1 MDHEN, CDR2 SYDVKM. The CDR3 has 14 amino acids. V lost 4 bases to trimming and J lost 4 bases, with 10 bases between them. The CDR3 reads CASSSHQVTGELFF. CDR3 sequence (DNA): TGTGCCAGCAGTTCACATCAAGTCACCGGGGAGCTGTTTTTT.

The V and J genes are TRBV2 and TRBJ2-7; possibly TRBD2 for D (7 bases). CDR3 length equals 15 residues. Germline CDR1 reads SNHLY; CDR2 reads FYNNEI. V dropped 11 bases and J dropped 0 bases, with 20 bases sitting between them. CDR3 in DNA: TGTGCCGGGCAGACCAGCGGGACACCCTCCTACGAGCAGTACTTC. Protein: CAGQTSGTPSYEQYF.

J is TRBJ1-1 and V is TRBV10-1, with unresolved D. The CDR3 has 13 residues. V dropped 2 bases and J dropped 6 bases, with 10 bases sitting between them. The V gene's germline CDR1 is WNHNN and CDR2 SYGVQD (reference sequence). CDR3 sequence (DNA): TGCGCCAGCAGTGAGAAACCCGACCCTGAAGCTTTCTTT. It yields the protein CASSEKPDPEAFF.

The V call is TRBV28, the J call TRBJ1-1, with no clear D. Trimming left V 2 bases short and J 8 bases short, with 6 bases between. This CDR3 spans 11 amino acids. CDR1 is MDHEN and CDR2 is SYDVKM in the germline V gene. The CDR3 loop reads CASSLAAEAFF. The CDR3 region has the DNA TGTGCCAGCAGTTTAGCGGCAGAAGCTTTCTTT.

The chain joins TRBV25-1 to TRBJ2-1, with 8 bases aligning to TRBD1. V gave up 4 bases and J gave up 7 bases; unmatched junction bases: 12. The CDR3 extends over 16 amino acids. Germline V gene data show CDR1 as MGHDK and CDR2 as SYGVNS. The CDR3 spells CASSGIPDRELNEQFF. CDR3 nucleotide sequence: TGTGCCAGCAGTGGAATTCCGGACAGGGAATTAAATGAGCAGTTCTTC.

V usage is TRBV30 and J usage is TRBJ1-1; possibly TRBD1 for D (6 bases). V was clipped by 1 base and J by 1 base, with 10 bases between them. This CDR3 contains 14 residues. Germline CDR1 is GTSNPN and CDR2 is SVGIG (reference sequence). The CDR3 spells CAWSGTDRNTEAFF. CDR3 bases: TGTGCCTGGAGTGGGACAGACAGGAACACTGAAGCTTTCTTT.

CDR3 protein: CASSDGSYEQYF. In DNA form, the CDR3 reads TGTGCCAGCAGCGACGGTAGCTACGAGCAGTACTTC. The rearrangement uses TRBV7-8 and TRBJ2-7; D unclear. Looked up from germline, CDR1 is SGHVS and CDR2 is FQNEAQ. The CDR3 totals 12 residues. V dropped 5 bases and J dropped 3 bases, with 8 bases sitting between them. The full variable domain, completed using reference TRBV7-8 and TRBJ2-7, is GAGVSQSPRYKVAKRGQDVALRCDPISGHVSLFWYQQALGQGPEFLTYFQNEAQLDKSGLPSDRFFAERPEGSVSTLKIQRTQQEDSAVYLCASSDGSYEQYFGPGTRLTVT.

This clonotype was seen just once. The chain is built from TRBV7-3 and TRBJ2-2; D call uncertain. CDR1 is SGHTA, CDR2 FQGTGA, per germline. V lost 5 bases to trimming and J lost 4 bases, with 8 bases between them. The CDR3 totals 13 residues. This chain's CDR3 is CASSHPTTGELFF. Written as DNA, the CDR3 is TGTGCCAGCAGCCACCCGACCACCGGGGAGCTGTTTTTT. Full variable domain (rest looked up from reference TRBV7-3 and TRBJ2-2): GAGVSQTPSNKVTEKGKYVELRCDPISGHTALYWYRQSLGQGPEFLIYFQGTGAADDSGLPNDRFFAVRPEGSVSTLKIQRTERGDSAVYLCASSHPTTGELFFGEGSRLTVL.

J is TRBJ2-7 and V is TRBV12-3 or TRBV12-4, with 7 bases matching TRBD1. V was pared by 4 bases and J by 3 bases, with 9 bases of the junction left unmatched. CDR3 length: 15 amino acids. The CDR3 DNA reads as TGTGCCAGCAGTTCCTGGGACAGCGTGGACTACGAGCAGTACTTC. Translating it yields CASSSWDSVDYEQYF.